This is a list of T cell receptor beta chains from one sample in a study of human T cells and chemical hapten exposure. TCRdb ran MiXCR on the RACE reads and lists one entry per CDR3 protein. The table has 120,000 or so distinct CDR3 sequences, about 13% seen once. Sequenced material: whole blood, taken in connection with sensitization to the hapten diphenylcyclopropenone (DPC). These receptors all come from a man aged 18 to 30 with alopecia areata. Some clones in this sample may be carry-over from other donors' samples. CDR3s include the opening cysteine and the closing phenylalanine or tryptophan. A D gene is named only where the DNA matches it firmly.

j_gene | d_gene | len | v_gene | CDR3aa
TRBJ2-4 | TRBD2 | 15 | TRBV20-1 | CSASSGGVSKNIQYF
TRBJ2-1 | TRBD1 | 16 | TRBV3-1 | CASSHSDRGEDNEQFF
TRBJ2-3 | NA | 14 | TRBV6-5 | CASSYAKPSDTQYF
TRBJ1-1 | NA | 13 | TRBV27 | CASSYTVGTEAFF
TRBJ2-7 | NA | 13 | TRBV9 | CASSVQGNYEQYF
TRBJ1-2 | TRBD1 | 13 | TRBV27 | CASSPRQGYGYTF
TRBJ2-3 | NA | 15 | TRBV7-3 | CASSLTSAPSDTQYF
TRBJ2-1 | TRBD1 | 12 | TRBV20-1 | CSAGTDYNEQFF
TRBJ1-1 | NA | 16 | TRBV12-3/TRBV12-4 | CASSFDQGGADTEAFF
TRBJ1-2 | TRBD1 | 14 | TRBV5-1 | CASSSTGGVYGYTF
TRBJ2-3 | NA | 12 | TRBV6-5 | CASSYAGGTQYF
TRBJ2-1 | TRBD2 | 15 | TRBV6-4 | CASSNGTSGHNEQFF
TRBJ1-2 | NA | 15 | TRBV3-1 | CASSQDITANYGYTF
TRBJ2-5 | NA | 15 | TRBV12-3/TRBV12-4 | CASSFMGGRQETQYF
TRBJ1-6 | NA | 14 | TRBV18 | CASSPIGNNSPLHF
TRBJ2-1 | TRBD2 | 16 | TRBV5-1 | CASSLYSGGVPGEQFF
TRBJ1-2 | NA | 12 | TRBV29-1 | CSVVTADLGYTF
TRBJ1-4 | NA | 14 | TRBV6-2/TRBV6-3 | CASSLGQLNEKLFF
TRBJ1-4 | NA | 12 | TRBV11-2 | CASSSPTGKLFF
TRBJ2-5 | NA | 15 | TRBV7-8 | CASSPHLGKEGTQYF
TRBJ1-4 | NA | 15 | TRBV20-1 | CSASKDGGLNEKLLF
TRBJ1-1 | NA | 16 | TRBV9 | CASSPWTGVMNTEAFF
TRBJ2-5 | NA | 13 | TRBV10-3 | CAISERGAETQYF
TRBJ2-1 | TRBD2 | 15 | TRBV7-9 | CASNPVAGAYNEQFF
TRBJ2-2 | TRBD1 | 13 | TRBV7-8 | CASSQRGPGELFF
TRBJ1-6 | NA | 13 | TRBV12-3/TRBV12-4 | CASSLMLRSPLHF
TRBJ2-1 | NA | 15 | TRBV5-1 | CASSTDPGTENEQFF
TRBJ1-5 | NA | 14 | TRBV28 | CASVSGIGNQPQHF
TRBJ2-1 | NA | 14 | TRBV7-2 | CASSLDPRDNEQFF
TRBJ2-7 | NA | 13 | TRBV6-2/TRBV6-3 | CASSPPDTYEQYF
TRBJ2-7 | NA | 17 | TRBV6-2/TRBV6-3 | CASSYSSAGRATYEQYF
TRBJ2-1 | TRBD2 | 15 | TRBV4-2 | CASTDPSGGGYEQFF
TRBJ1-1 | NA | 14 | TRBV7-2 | CASRVDSGYTEAFF
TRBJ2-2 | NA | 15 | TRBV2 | CASSPETLGNGELFF
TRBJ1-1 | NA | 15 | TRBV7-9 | CASSLFDSLNTEAFF
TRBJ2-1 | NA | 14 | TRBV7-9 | CASSPKGFRNEQFF
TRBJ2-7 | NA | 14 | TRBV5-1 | CASSTRQSSYEQYF
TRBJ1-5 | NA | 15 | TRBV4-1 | CASSQGWRSNQPQHF
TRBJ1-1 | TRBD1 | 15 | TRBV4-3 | CASSRAGTANTEAFF
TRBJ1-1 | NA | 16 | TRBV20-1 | CSARGQAHQPTSEAFF
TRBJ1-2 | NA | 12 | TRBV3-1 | CASSQVTGGYTF
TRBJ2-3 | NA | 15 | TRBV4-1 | CASSQVRAEADTQYF
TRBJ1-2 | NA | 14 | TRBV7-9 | CASSLGVREDGYTF
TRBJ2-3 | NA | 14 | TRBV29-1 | CSVVGLGVRDTQYF
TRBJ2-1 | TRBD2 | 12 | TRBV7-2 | CAREGEYNEQFF
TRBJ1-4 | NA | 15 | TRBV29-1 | CSGGHVGVGGEKLFF
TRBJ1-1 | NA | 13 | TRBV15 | CATSIRVNTEAFF
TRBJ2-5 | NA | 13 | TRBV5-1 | CASQRDNEETQYF
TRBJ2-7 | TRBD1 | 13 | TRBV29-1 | CSVEGQGVHEQYF
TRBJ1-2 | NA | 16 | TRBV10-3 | CAISESIRGGGFGYTF
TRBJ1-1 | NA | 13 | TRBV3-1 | CASSQDLNTEAFF
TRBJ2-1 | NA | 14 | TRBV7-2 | CASSPSRRDNEQFF
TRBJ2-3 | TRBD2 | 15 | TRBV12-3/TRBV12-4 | CASSLNSGGTDTQYF
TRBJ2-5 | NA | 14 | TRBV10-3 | CAISQKQVRETQYF